This T cell receptor beta chain was retrieved from a study of cytomegalovirus exposure and HLA in healthy donors. For the study at large: Falling in the Caucasian-associated ancestry cluster were roughly 86% of a few hundred genotyped donors.

Germline lookup yields CDR1 SGHVS and CDR2 FQNEAQ. V lost 1 base to trimming and J lost 0 bases; unmatched junction nucleotides: 3. The CDR3 consists of 16 residues. Amplification used 60 Vbeta primers and 13 Jbeta primers. Clones were read by immunoSEQ multiplex PCR, and TCRdb kept only the in-frame ones, dropping some. Altogether roughly 230,000 clones are present, around nine tenths being singletons, with the ten largest covering around 1.7%. The TCR originated in a girl aged 2 to 10 in good health and CMV-seronegative. The rearrangement uses TRBV7-8 and TRBJ1-5; TRBD1 matches 7 bases. Sequences were obtained from PBMCs. CDR3 sequence: CASSLEGQYSNQPQHF. CDR3 in DNA: TGTGCCAGCAGCTTAGAGGGACAGTATAGCAATCAGCCCCAGCATTTT.